This section outlines one T cell receptor (beta chain) sequence together with its context. The clone's antigen remains unknown. No much larger clone exists at a distance of one base, and base qualities are not known. CDR1 and CDR2 were assigned from the germline V gene (reference sequence) as LNHDA and SQIVND. The CDR3 sequence holds 15 residues, the cysteine and phenylalanine included. The retained sequence is limited to the CDR3, 45 bases, with the frame set at the first base. V is trimmed back by 6 bases and J by 7 bases, and the junction contains 9 bases that no gene match accounts for. Sequencing was performed on an Illumina HiSeq 1500. TCRdb handled the public reads itself, with Q25 trimming in fastp and clone calling in MiXCR, and kept productive beta chains. Each entry merges the rows of one CDR3 protein and shows their most common DNA and genes. This sample is represented by hundreds of thousands of distinct CDR3 sequences; 20% to 30% of them were singletons. The top ten clonotypes cover 7% to 9% of the sample.

The sample comes from a study of T cell repertoires in cytomegalovirus infection (dated by TCRdb to the late 2010s). In the study overall: Donor HLA type was relevant to the analysis, as public TCR beta signatures indicated carriage of CMV infection together with the matching HLA type.

Study-wide conclusions, independent of this receptor: In both this cohort and an independent roughly 330-donor cohort, the cumulative frequency of public TCR beta family members distinguished carriers of CMV infection plus the relevant HLA type. The ex vivo response was dominated by HLA-C-restricted CMV-specific TCR beta clonotypes, and the single most frequent clonotype in two of eight donors was supplied by these HLA-C-restricted clonotypes.

Source material: CD8+ T cells from PBMCs. This receptor was identified in a human donor in good health (CMV status not recorded). Some clones in this sample may be carry-over from other donors' samples. In this chain, TRBV19 is recombined with TRBJ1-6; TRBD1 fits 7 bases in the junction. The DNA reads as follows: TGTGCCAGTAGAGTTGCGTGGGACAGCAATTCACCCCTCCACTTT. Its protein product is CASRVAWDSNSPLHF.